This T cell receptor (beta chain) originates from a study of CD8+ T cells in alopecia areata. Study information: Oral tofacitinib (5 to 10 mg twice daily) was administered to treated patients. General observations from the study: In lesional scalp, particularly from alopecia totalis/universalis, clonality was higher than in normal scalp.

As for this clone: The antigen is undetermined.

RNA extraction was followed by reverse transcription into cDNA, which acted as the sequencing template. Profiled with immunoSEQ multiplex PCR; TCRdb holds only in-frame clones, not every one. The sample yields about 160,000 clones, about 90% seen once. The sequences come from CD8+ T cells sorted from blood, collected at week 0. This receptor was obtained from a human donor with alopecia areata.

CDR3 amino acids: CASSLGVGRYMNTEAFF. DNA of the CDR3: TGTGCCAGCAGCTTAGGGGTAGGTAGGTATATGAACACTGAAGCTTTCTTT. The chain is built from TRBV7-9 and TRBJ1-1; D unclear. The CDR3 length is 17 residues. Trimming stripped 1 base from V and 0 bases from J, with 15 bases between. Germline CDR1 reads SEHNR; CDR2 reads FQNEAQ (reference sequence).